These 14 T cell receptor beta chains share one sample of origin, sequenced in a study of blood T cell repertoires in COVID-19. Repertoires were generated with immunoSEQ multiplex PCR, while TCRdb's copy carries only in-frame clones and drops some. Of tens of thousands of clones detected, approximately 85% appear once; the ten largest clones hold under 15%. The specimen was peripheral blood. The source of these receptors is a human donor in a cohort sampled during active COVID-19.

This clone was found a few times. The chain employs TRBV30 and TRBJ2-7; 7 bases map to TRBD2. The CDR3 length is 14 residues. V lost 6 bases and J lost 5; bases outside the gene matches: 13. Germline V gives CDR1 GTSNPN, CDR2 SVGIG (reference sequence). The CDR3 DNA is TGTGCCTGCCAACCTCCGGGACTACCGAACGAGCAGTACTTC. Its protein product is CACQPPGLPNEQYF.

In this sample, this clone turned up a few times. The chain combines TRBV7-2 with TRBJ1-5; 11 nucleotides align to TRBD1. The V gene end was trimmed by 5 bases and the J gene end by 3 bases; junction bases not matched to a gene: 12. The germline gives CDR1 SGHTA, CDR2 FQGNSA. This CDR3 spans 18 amino acids. The CDR3 DNA sequence: TGTGCCAGCAGCCCTCGGACAGGGGGCATCGGGAACAATCAGCCCCAGCATTTT. It encodes CASSPRTGGIGNNQPQHF. Full variable domain (outside the CDR3, taken from reference TRBV7-2 and TRBJ1-5): GAGVSQSPSNKVTEKGKDVELRCDPISGHTALYWYRQSLGQGLEFLIYFQGNSAPDKSGLPSDRFSAERTGGSVSTLTIQRTQQEDSAVYLCASSPRTGGIGNNQPQHFGDGTRLSIL.

The genes are TRBV5-1 and TRBJ2-2; possible D gene TRBD1, 8 bases. Looked up from germline, CDR1 is SGHRS and CDR2 is YFSETQ. The V gene lost 4 bases and the J gene lost 3 bases, with 16 bases spanning the gap. This CDR3 is built from 16 residues. CDR3 sequence reads: CASSALQGGDTGELFF. As DNA, the CDR3 is TGCGCCAGCAGCGCCCTACAGGGGGGGGACACCGGGGAGCTGTTTTTT.

V and J are TRBV19 and TRBJ1-6, with unresolved D. Per the germline V gene, CDR1 is LNHDA and CDR2 is SQIVND (reference sequence). This CDR3 comprises 12 residues. V lost 4 bases, J lost 12 bases, and 10 bases lay in between. CDR3 coding DNA: TGTGCCAGTAGTACCACAGTTGGACCCCTCCACTTT. Its translation: CASSTTVGPLHF.

The gene calls are TRBV10-3 and TRBJ2-1; weak D call: TRBD2 (6 bases). V gave up 6 bases and J gave up 0 bases, with 15 bases separating them. Germline CDR1 ENHRY, CDR2 SYGVKD. The CDR3 consists of 16 residues. CDR3 sequence reads: CAISPRRDTSYNEQFF. As DNA, the CDR3 is TGTGCCATCAGCCCCCGGCGGGATACCTCCTACAATGAGCAGTTCTTC.

The chain links TRBV9 to TRBJ1-2, with 9 bases matching TRBD1. V shed 4 bases and J 7 bases; nucleotides not matched to a gene: 5. This CDR3 contains 13 residues. The germline V gene encodes CDR1 SGDLS and CDR2 YYNGEE. This chain's CDR3 is CASSLDRGGGYTF. The CDR3 DNA sequence: TGTGCCAGCAGCTTGGACAGGGGCGGTGGCTACACCTTC.

CDR3 protein: CASRGQESYEQYF. The CDR3 nucleotides read TGTGCCAGCAGAGGACAGGAGTCCTACGAGCAGTACTTC. The genes are TRBV11-2 and TRBJ2-7; 7 bases align to TRBD1. This CDR3 comprises 13 residues. Germline V lookup: CDR1 SGHAT, CDR2 FQNNGV. The trim removed 6 bases at V and 1 base at J, leaving 3 bases unmatched.

The chain couples TRBV7-2 to TRBJ1-2; 9 bases match TRBD1. The V gene's germline CDR1 is SGHTA and CDR2 FQGNSA. The J segment lost 5 bases and the V segment lost 0 bases, leaving 7 bases of the junction unmatched. The length of the CDR3 is 16 residues. The CDR3 DNA reads TGTGCCAGCAGCTTAGCGCCAACAGGGGGCGCGTATGGCTACACCTTC. Protein sequence: CASSLAPTGGAYGYTF.

Concerning this clone itself: Other DNA sequences within the sample encode an identical CDR3. The chain is built from TRBV10-3 and TRBJ1-2; TRBD1 agrees at 11 bases. This CDR3 is built from 14 residues. With 0 bases clipped from V and 8 bases from J, the junction kept 2 bases outside the gene matches. The V gene's germline CDR1 is ENHRY and CDR2 SYGVKD. The DNA of the CDR3 is TGTGCCATCAGTGAGTCGGGACAGGGGGGGGGCTACACCTTC. It translates to CAISESGQGGGYTF.

The chain couples TRBV6-5 to TRBJ2-1, with D unclear. Trimming cost V 2 bases and J 0 bases, with 11 bases left between them. The CDR3 contains 16 residues. Germline lookup yields CDR1 MNHEY and CDR2 SVGAGI. The CDR3 is CASSYDTFSSYNEQFF. In DNA, the CDR3 is TGTGCCAGCAGTTACGACACATTCAGCTCCTACAATGAGCAGTTCTTC.

V and J are TRBV5-1 and TRBJ2-5, with 7 bases matching TRBD1. V dropped 5 bases and J dropped 4; count of bases not matched to a gene: 26. This CDR3 is 20 amino acids long. The germline gives CDR1 SGHRS, CDR2 YFSETQ. The DNA of the CDR3 is TGCGCCAGCAGGGACGTCCCCCCCCGGTGGACAGGAGGCCCCAGAGAGACCCAGTACTTC. Amino acids: CASRDVPPRWTGGPRETQYF.

In DNA form, the CDR3 reads TGTGCCACCCCGGGGGGCACTGAAGCTTTCTTT. It encodes CATPGGTEAFF. The chain joins TRBV24-1 to TRBJ1-1; possible D gene TRBD1, 5 bases. The CDR3 covers 11 residues. The germline V gene has CDR1 KGHDR and CDR2 SFDVKD. The V end lost 9 bases, the J end lost 4 bases, and 8 bases lay between the germline ends.

This chain connects TRBV5-1 to TRBJ1-4, with 9 positions matching TRBD1. This CDR3 has 15 residues. V was pared by 4 bases and J by 8 bases, with 9 bases of the junction left unmatched. CDR1 is SGHRS, CDR2 YFSETQ, per germline. CDR3 sequence reads: CASSGLTGTGEKLFF. As DNA, the CDR3 is TGCGCCAGCAGCGGTTTAACAGGGACAGGGGAAAAACTGTTTTTT.

The rearrangement uses TRBV6-2 or TRBV6-3 and TRBJ2-1, with D perhaps TRBD2 (6 bases). The CDR3 is 16 amino acids. Between the trimmed V and J ends, which lost 6 bases and 4 bases, there was a span of 19 bases. Per the germline V gene, CDR1 is MNHEY and CDR2 is SVGEGT. CDR3 nucleotides: TGTGCCAGCAGCCTCCCGGGTAGCGGACCTTACAATGAGCAGTTCTTC. It specifies CASSLPGSGPYNEQFF.